These 8 T cell receptor beta chains share one sample of origin, sequenced in a study of T cells in Graves' hyperthyroidism and ophthalmopathy. Amplification of TCR beta CDR3 regions was performed using RNA transcripts as template. First-round RT-PCR targeting the TCR CDR3 was performed with the HTBI primer set. TCRdb used MiXCR to reprocess the multiplex PCR reads, holding one entry per CDR3 protein. The data show fewer than 500,000 distinct CDR3 sequences, roughly 15% seen once. Sequencing input: blood. These receptors all come from a woman aged 30 to 39 with Graves' ophthalmopathy.

This clonotype was counted at least ten times. The chain links TRBV28 to TRBJ2-3; 7 positions match TRBD1. Germline V CDR1 and CDR2: MDHEN, SYDVKM. The V and J ends lost 2 bases and 2 bases, in that order; junction bases with no gene match: 13. The CDR3 has 18 amino acids. The CDR3 DNA reads TGTGCCAGCAGTTTAGTAGGGACAGTTCGACCCCACACAGATACGCAGTATTTT. This gives the protein CASSLVGTVRPHTDTQYF.

This clonotype was observed many times. The chain employs TRBV13 and TRBJ2-2; 9 bases map to TRBD1. The CDR3 runs to 17 residues. V shed 6 bases, J shed 3 bases, and the junction held 11 bases outside the gene matches. The germline V gene has CDR1 PRHDT and CDR2 FYEKMQ (reference sequence). The chain's CDR3 is CASRRANTGGDTGELFF. In nucleotides, the CDR3 is TGTGCCAGCAGACGTGCTAATACAGGGGGCGACACCGGGGAGCTGTTTTTT.

The gene calls are TRBV20-1 and TRBJ2-7, with 12 positions matching TRBD2. The CDR3 length is 16 residues. CDR1 is DFQATT, CDR2 SNEGSKA, per germline (reference sequence). V lost 6 bases to trimming and J lost 2 bases; unmatched junction nucleotides: 11. The CDR3, as DNA: TGCAGTGCATTAGACGCTAGCGGGGGGGCCCCCTACGAGCAGTACTTC. It codes for CSALDASGGAPYEQYF.

This clonotype came up many times. The chain employs TRBV4-1 and TRBJ2-7, with 8 positions matching TRBD2. The CDR3 spans 15 residues. With 1 base clipped from V and 6 bases from J, the junction kept 8 bases outside the gene matches. Germline V gene sequence: CDR1 MGHRA, CDR2 YSYEKL. The CDR3: CASSQAPREDSEQYF. As DNA, the CDR3 is TGCGCCAGCAGCCAAGCGCCGCGGGAGGACTCCGAGCAGTACTTC.

This clonotype was counted at least ten times. The V and J genes are TRBV7-2 and TRBJ1-2; weak D call: TRBD1 (6 bases). V gave up 6 bases and J gave up 3 bases, with 17 bases separating them. Germline CDR1 SGHTA, CDR2 FQGNSA. The CDR3 sequence is 15 residues long. DNA for the CDR3: TGTGCCAGCAGTTTACCTACAGGGCCAGACTATGGCTACACCTTC. Protein: CASSLPTGPDYGYTF.

The table lists this clonotype with many counts. This chain links TRBV6-2 or TRBV6-3 with TRBJ1-1; no reliable D call. The CDR3 has 11 amino acids. V was shortened by 2 bases and J by 10 bases, with 8 bases between the two germline ends. CDR1 and CDR2 from the germline V gene are MNHEY and SVGEGT. CDR3: CASSYGSGAFF. The DNA of the CDR3 is TGTGCCAGCAGTTACGGAAGTGGAGCTTTCTTT.

This clonotype was found many times. This chain uses TRBV28 with TRBJ1-5; unclear D gene. The germline V gene encodes CDR1 MDHEN and CDR2 SYDVKM. The CDR3 loop spans 13 amino acids. V shed 11 bases and J shed 1 base, with 12 bases lying between them. The CDR3 here is CASREGSNQPQHF. DNA for the CDR3: TGTGCCTCAAGGGAAGGGAGCAATCAGCCCCAGCATTTT. Looking up the rest from reference TRBV28 and TRBJ1-5 gives the full variable domain: DVKVTQSSRYLVKRTGEKVFLECVQDMDHENMFWYRQDPGLGLRLIYFSYDVKMKEKGDIPEGYSVSREKKERFSLILESASTNQTSMYLCASREGSNQPQHFGDGTRLSIL.

In its sample, this clonotype was seen many times. V is TRBV7-2 and J is TRBJ1-5, with unresolved D. The CDR3 extends over 13 amino acids. Germline CDR1 SGHTA, CDR2 FQGNSA. The V end was cut by 2 bases, the J end by 7 bases, with 9 bases between. CDR3: CASSLSVDQPQHF. CDR3 nucleotides: TGTGCCAGCAGCTTATCTGTTGACCAGCCCCAGCATTTT.